One T cell receptor (beta chain) is described in this entry. The data originate from a study of blood T cells in healthy people across ages. A J-beta primer mix and a sample-barcoded 5' primer were used in a second PCR of roughly 6 to 11 cycles. From the 5' RACE reads, TCRdb called clonotypes with MiXCR, one entry per CDR3 protein. The sample shows some 700,000 distinct CDR3 sequences, approximately 43% of them seen only once. V was trimmed by 5 bases and J by 5 bases, leaving 14 bases between them. Per the germline V gene, CDR1 is SGHAT and CDR2 is FQNNGV. This CDR3 is 14 amino acids long. The rearrangement joins TRBV11-2 to TRBJ2-3, with D possibly TRBD2 on 6 matching bases. This receptor was identified in a woman between 55 and 75 years old in good health. Sequenced: blood. The CDR3 here is CASSPGLQRDTQYF. The CDR3 nucleotides read TGTGCCAGCAGCCCGGGACTCCAGAGAGATACGCAGTATTTT.